Below are 31 T cell receptor beta chains sequenced from a single sample in a study of blood T cell repertoires in COVID-19. Clones were read by immunoSEQ multiplex PCR, and TCRdb kept only the in-frame ones, dropping some. The sample records roughly 62,000 clones, about 80% being singletons. Sequencing used peripheral blood. These receptors originate from a man older than 75 with COVID-19, enrolled during active disease.

This chain links TRBV2 with TRBJ1-1; D is possibly TRBD1 (6 bases). V was shortened by 4 bases and J by 4 bases, with 13 bases between the two germline ends. CDR3 length equals 14 residues. Germline V gene sequence: CDR1 SNHLY, CDR2 FYNNEI. The CDR3 DNA is TGTGCCAGCAGTGTAATAGGGGGTGTCACTGAAGCTTTCTTT. This translates into CASSVIGGVTEAFF.

The chain couples TRBV19 to TRBJ1-1; possibly TRBD1 for D (6 bases). The ends were cut back, 7 bases at V and 5 bases at J, with 17 bases in the middle. Germline CDR1 is LNHDA and CDR2 is SQIVND (reference sequence). The CDR3 is 14 amino acids. CDR3 sequence (DNA): TGTGCCAGTACCCCCCGACAGGTTGGTACTGAAGCTTTCTTT. Amino acids: CASTPRQVGTEAFF.

This chain joins TRBV5-1 and TRBJ2-2; D unresolved. V gave up 0 bases and J gave up 5 bases, with 5 bases separating them. The CDR3 length is 13 residues. CDR1 and CDR2 from the germline V gene are SGHRS and YFSETQ. The CDR3 region has the DNA TGCGCCAGCAGCTTGGGGCAGACCGGGGAGCTGTTTTTT. Protein: CASSLGQTGELFF.

This clone was counted once. The chain recombines TRBV24-1 with TRBJ2-3; a weak D match, TRBD1 (5 bases). V gave up 9 bases and J gave up 4 bases, with 13 bases separating them. In germline, CDR1 is KGHDR, CDR2 SFDVKD. The CDR3 extends over 13 amino acids. DNA for the CDR3: TGTGCCACCTCTGGCCAGGGCGCAGATACGCAGTATTTT. Residues: CATSGQGADTQYF.

The rearrangement links TRBV24-1 to TRBJ1-4; a possible D gene is TRBD1 (6 bases). The length of the CDR3 is 15 residues. The V gene's germline CDR1 is KGHDR and CDR2 SFDVKD. V lost 3 bases and J 8 bases, leaving 15 bases between the germline ends. The CDR3 DNA follows: TGTGCCACCAGTGATCGGGGGGGCGAGGACGAAAAACTGTTTTTT. It codes for CATSDRGGEDEKLFF.

The rearrangement links TRBV27 to TRBJ1-1, with D perhaps TRBD1 (5 bases). V dropped 3 bases and J dropped 8 bases, with 13 bases sitting between them. From germline, CDR1 is MNHEY and CDR2 SMNVEV (reference sequence). The CDR3 is made up of 13 amino acids. As DNA, the CDR3 is TGTGCCAGCAGTTTTAGAACGGCAGGGGAAGCTTTCTTT. Translated: CASSFRTAGEAFF.

This clone was recorded a few times. The chain employs TRBV18 and TRBJ1-4, with 7 bases lining up with TRBD1. The junction had 6 bases not matched to a gene; V was cut back by 5 bases and J by 6 bases. The V gene's germline CDR1 is KGHSH and CDR2 LQKENI. This CDR3 spans 14 amino acids. CDR3 nucleotide sequence: TGTGCCAGCTCAGCGGACAGGACGTATGAAAAACTGTTTTTT. It is translated as CASSADRTYEKLFF.

This clone came up once. The rearrangement links TRBV7-2 to TRBJ2-7; possible D gene TRBD2, 6 bases. CDR1 and CDR2 (germline): SGHTA, FQGNSA. V dropped 0 bases and J dropped 9 bases, with 6 bases sitting between them. This CDR3 contains 11 residues. The CDR3 is CASSLAGGQYF. CDR3 bases: TGTGCCAGCAGCTTAGCGGGAGGGCAGTACTTC.

V gene TRBV7-6 combines with J gene TRBJ2-2, with 10 nucleotides matching TRBD1. The trim removed 3 bases at V and 6 bases at J, leaving 10 bases unmatched. In germline, CDR1 is SGHVS, CDR2 FNYEAQ. CDR3 length: 17 amino acids. The CDR3 bases are TGTGCCAGCAGCTTTTCCCCGACAGGGGGCAAGGCCGGGGAGCTGTTTTTT. Translated: CASSFSPTGGKAGELFF.

The table lists this clone with a few counts. The chain couples TRBV5-4 to TRBJ1-1; 7 bases line up with TRBD1. CDR3 length: 15 residues. V shed 4 bases, J shed 5 bases, and the junction held 11 bases outside the gene matches. CDR1 and CDR2 from the germline V gene are SGHNT and YYREEE (reference sequence). This CDR3 is CASSPAETGRTEAFF. CDR3 coding DNA: TGTGCCAGCAGCCCCGCAGAGACAGGGCGGACTGAAGCTTTCTTT.

V is TRBV5-1 and J is TRBJ2-2, with a possible D match to TRBD2 (5 bases). V was cut by 1 base and J by 2 bases, with 9 bases left in between. The CDR3 sequence is 15 residues long. Germline CDR1 is SGHRS and CDR2 is YFSETQ. The CDR3 reads CASSLFEGNTGELFF. The CDR3, as DNA: TGCGCCAGCAGCTTGTTTGAGGGAAACACCGGGGAGCTGTTTTTT.

This rearrangement joins TRBV2 to TRBJ2-2, with D tentatively TRBD1 (6 bases). CDR3 length equals 16 residues. From germline, CDR1 is SNHLY and CDR2 FYNNEI. V lost 7 bases and J 1 base, leaving 16 bases between the germline ends. As DNA, the CDR3 is TGTGCCAGCACCATACTTCAGGGGCTGAACACCGGGGAGCTGTTTTTT. Its translation is CASTILQGLNTGELFF.

CDR3 DNA sequence: TGTGCCAGCAGCCAGGGAAGGGGGAATAGAAATGAGCAGTTCTTC. Translation gives CASSQGRGNRNEQFF. The gene calls are TRBV3-1 (or the pseudogene TRBV3-2) and TRBJ2-1; maybe TRBD1 (6 bases). Trimming cost V 3 bases and J 7 bases, with 16 bases left between them. Germline loops: CDR1 LGHDT, CDR2 YNNKEL (reference sequence). The CDR3 totals 15 residues.

The CDR3 DNA follows: TGTGCCAGCTCACCACCAGCACAGGACAATGAGCAGTTCTTC. It is translated as CASSPPAQDNEQFF. The rearrangement uses TRBV18 and TRBJ2-1, with TRBD1 as a possible D gene (5 bases). With 0 bases removed from V and 5 bases from J, the gap between germline ends came to 8 bases. CDR3 length: 14 amino acids. Germline CDR1 KGHSH, CDR2 LQKENI.

The chain combines TRBV19 with TRBJ1-5; D is perhaps TRBD1 (5 bases). CDR3 size: 16 residues. The germline CDR1 and CDR2 sequences are LNHDA and SQIVND (reference sequence). Between the trimmed V and J ends, which lost 1 base and 5 bases, there was a span of 15 bases. Here the CDR3 DNA reads TGTGCCAGTAGTATAGGTACTCCAGGGTGGGATCAGCCCCAGCATTTT. Translating it yields CASSIGTPGWDQPQHF.

The chain recombines TRBV18 with TRBJ1-5, with D perhaps matching TRBD1 (5 bases). Germline V gene sequence: CDR1 KGHSH, CDR2 LQKENI. This CDR3 is built from 13 residues. The V end was cut by 3 bases, the J end by 4 bases, with 7 bases between. The CDR3 region is CASSPDRNQPQHF. The CDR3 region has the DNA TGTGCCAGCTCACCCGACAGAAATCAGCCCCAGCATTTT.

Notes on this clone: This sample includes further DNA sequences coding for the same CDR3. V is TRBV29-1 and J is TRBJ2-1, with 11 bases fitting TRBD2. Per the germline V gene, CDR1 is SQVTM and CDR2 is ANQGSEA. V was clipped by 4 bases and J by 4 bases; unmatched bases: 0. This CDR3 is built from 13 residues. CDR3 nucleotides: TGCAGCGTTGGGACTAGCGGGTACAATGAGCAGTTCTTC. Translating gives CSVGTSGYNEQFF.

The J gene is TRBJ1-2, the V gene TRBV7-2; a possible D gene is TRBD1 (6 bases). This CDR3 has 15 residues. The germline CDR1 and CDR2 sequences are SGHTA and FQGNSA. Trimming pared 4 bases from V and 1 base from J, leaving 13 bases between. The CDR3 sequence is CASSSDRGLNYGYTF. CDR3 nucleotides: TGTGCCAGCAGCTCGGACAGAGGGCTTAACTATGGCTACACCTTC.

This clone has just one count. CDR3 amino acids: CASSPRGQSYEQYV. The CDR3 nucleotides are TGTGCCAGCAGCCCCCGAGGGCAGTCCTACGAGCAGTACGTC. The chain has TRBV5-6 and TRBJ2-7, with D possibly being TRBD2 (5 bases). V lost 4 bases, J lost 1 base, and 12 bases lay in between. The CDR3 is 14 residues long. Germline V gene lookup returns CDR1 SGHDT and CDR2 YYEEEE.

The chain couples TRBV5-4 to TRBJ2-4, with 10 bases fitting TRBD2. CDR3 length: 15 amino acids. The junction had 2 bases not matched to a gene; V was cut back by 3 bases and J by 2 bases. CDR1 is SGHNT and CDR2 is YYREEE in the germline V gene (reference sequence). The CDR3: CASSSAGGTKNIQYF. As DNA, the CDR3 is TGTGCCAGCAGCTCAGCGGGGGGGACCAAAAACATTCAGTACTTC.

This chain links TRBV5-4 with TRBJ2-5; 10 nucleotides align to TRBD1. CDR1 is SGHNT and CDR2 is YYREEE in the germline V gene (reference sequence). V lost 4 bases, J lost 1 base, and 4 bases stayed unmatched. The CDR3 runs to 15 residues. The CDR3 region has the DNA TGTGCCAGCAGCGCCAGACAGGGGGCCCAAGAGACCCAGTACTTC. This sequence encodes CASSARQGAQETQYF.

The chain has TRBV6-7 and TRBJ1-6; D gene unclear. TRBV6-7 is an ORF, with its function uncertain. The CDR3 spans 15 residues. Deletions cut 6 bases from V and 2 bases from J, with 11 bases between. The CDR3 loop reads CASRPRNPYNSPLHF. As DNA, the CDR3 is TGTGCCAGCAGACCTAGGAACCCCTATAATTCACCCCTCCACTTT.

The table lists this clone with a count of one. This sequence joins TRBV6-6 and TRBJ1-4; a weak D match, TRBD1 (6 bases). V was cut by 2 bases and J by 8 bases, with 12 bases left in between. The CDR3 runs to 14 residues. The germline gives CDR1 MNHNY, CDR2 SVGAGI (reference sequence). CDR3 nucleotide sequence: TGTGCCAGCAGTTACGAGGGGGAGAGGGAAAAACTGTTTTTT. Its translation: CASSYEGEREKLFF.

The V gene is TRBV5-1, the J gene TRBJ1-2, with 8 bases matching TRBD1. Trimming took 4 bases from V and 6 from J; bases not matched to a gene: 5. Germline V gene data show CDR1 as SGHRS and CDR2 as YFSETQ. The CDR3 loop spans 13 amino acids. The CDR3 bases are TGCGCCAGCAGCGAGGGACAGGTCGATGGCTACACCTTC. Translation gives CASSEGQVDGYTF.

The chain couples TRBV5-1 to TRBJ1-4; 8 bases align to TRBD1. The CDR3 is made up of 15 amino acids. V was pared by 4 bases and J by 5 bases, with 7 bases of the junction left unmatched. The germline CDR1 and CDR2 sequences are SGHRS and YFSETQ. Here the CDR3 DNA reads TGCGCCAGCAGCCTTCAGGGGGCCAGAAATGAAAAACTGTTTTTT. Translating gives CASSLQGARNEKLFF.

The chain combines TRBV5-1 with TRBJ1-1; D is unclear. Germline CDR1 reads SGHRS; CDR2 reads YFSETQ. The V and J ends lost 4 bases and 1 base respectively, with 14 bases between them. The CDR3 length is 15 residues. CDR3 residues: CASSVGGSKNTEAFF. The CDR3 DNA reads as TGCGCCAGCAGCGTTGGTGGGAGTAAGAACACTGAAGCTTTCTTT.

The chain couples TRBV30 to TRBJ1-1; D gene unclear. The CDR3 has 14 amino acids. Germline-derived CDR1 and CDR2 are GTSNPN and SVGIG (reference sequence). V lost 0 bases and J lost 6, with 14 bases in between. The CDR3 DNA reads TGTGCCTGGAGTGTACACCGGGAAGGGTCTGAAGCTTTCTTT. Amino acids: CAWSVHREGSEAFF.

This clone was detected a few times. This rearrangement joins TRBV18 to TRBJ2-2, with D tentatively TRBD2 (5 bases). The CDR3 length is 16 residues. The germline V gene has CDR1 KGHSH and CDR2 LQKENI. V lost 3 bases and J lost 2, with 13 bases in between. CDR3 bases: TGTGCCAGCTCACCGATGCATAGCGAAAACACCGGGGAGCTGTTTTTT. Translating it yields CASSPMHSENTGELFF.

V is TRBV24-1 and J is TRBJ2-1, with 7 bases aligning to TRBD2. CDR1 is KGHDR, CDR2 SFDVKD, per germline. V lost 1 base, J lost 5 bases, and 4 bases stayed unmatched. CDR3 length equals 15 residues. The DNA for the CDR3 is TGTGCCACCAGTGATTTAAGCGGGGCAGACAATGAGCAGTTCTTC. It is translated as CATSDLSGADNEQFF.

The chain employs TRBV4-3 and TRBJ1-5; D not certain. Germline V gene sequence: CDR1 LGHNA, CDR2 YSLEER. The CDR3 has 16 amino acids. Trimming removed 0 bases from V and 2 bases from J, with 11 bases in between. CDR3 coding DNA: TGCGCCAGCAGCCAAGATCTTGGAGGACGCAATCAGCCCCAGCATTTT. Translation: CASSQDLGGRNQPQHF.

The genes are TRBV3-1 (or the pseudogene TRBV3-2) and TRBJ2-3, with 8 bases aligning to TRBD2. Germline V gene lookup returns CDR1 LGHDT and CDR2 YNNKEL (reference sequence). This CDR3 comprises 15 residues. The junction had 10 bases not matched to a gene; V was cut back by 7 bases and J by 4 bases. The CDR3 spells CASNPGLGSPDTQYF. The CDR3 nucleotides read TGTGCCAGCAACCCGGGACTAGGGTCCCCAGATACGCAGTATTTT.